The 25 T cell receptor beta chains listed next were all sequenced from one sample in a study of blood T cell repertoires in COVID-19. Some clones are missing from TCRdb's copy, which holds only in-frame ones; the method was immunoSEQ multiplex PCR. The data contain more than 14,000 clones, around 88% of them seen just once; the ten biggest clones take up 17%. Source material: peripheral blood. Receptors were obtained from a human donor in a cohort sampled during active COVID-19.

This rearrangement joins TRBV5-1 to TRBJ2-2, with 7 bases that match TRBD1. CDR1 SGHRS and CDR2 YFSETQ come from the germline V gene. The junction had 9 bases not matched to a gene; V was cut back by 2 bases and J by 5 bases. CDR3 length equals 16 residues. The CDR3 sequence: CASSLLIGGRTGELFF. For the CDR3, the DNA is TGCGCCAGCAGCTTACTAATAGGGGGCCGTACCGGGGAGCTGTTTTTT.

In this sample, this clone is medium-sized. The V and J genes are TRBV9 and TRBJ2-2; TRBD2 might be the D (6 bases). CDR3 length equals 16 residues. V lost 2 bases and J 1 base, leaving 12 bases between the germline ends. The germline V gene has CDR1 SGDLS and CDR2 YYNGEE. CDR3 in DNA: TGTGCCAGCAGCGTGAGACCGGGACTGAACACCGGGGAGCTGTTTTTT. Its translation: CASSVRPGLNTGELFF.

This clone was detected a few times. V gene TRBV30 combines with J gene TRBJ2-3; 11 nucleotides match TRBD2. V shed 6 bases, J shed 0 bases, and the junction held 5 bases outside the gene matches. CDR3 size: 15 residues. Germline-derived CDR1 and CDR2 are GTSNPN and SVGIG (reference sequence). The CDR3: CACAVAGGSTDTQYF. CDR3 nucleotides: TGTGCCTGTGCAGTAGCGGGGGGGAGCACAGATACGCAGTATTTT.

This clone was observed a single time. This chain connects TRBV5-1 to TRBJ1-3; tentatively, D is TRBD1 (6 bases). Deletions cut 1 base from V and 4 bases from J, with 12 bases between. This CDR3 spans 15 amino acids. Per the germline V gene, CDR1 is SGHRS and CDR2 is YFSETQ. The CDR3 DNA is TGCGCCAGCAGCTTGAATACGGGGGGCGGAAACACCATATATTTT. Its translation is CASSLNTGGGNTIYF.

The chain employs TRBV7-9 and TRBJ1-1, with 7 nucleotides matching TRBD1. This CDR3 contains 15 residues. With V trimmed by 5 bases and J by 3 bases, 9 bases remained unmatched. The germline CDR1 and CDR2 sequences are SEHNR and FQNEAQ (reference sequence). The CDR3 bases are TGTGCCAGCAGCACCCGACAGGGAATGTACACTGAAGCTTTCTTT. It encodes CASSTRQGMYTEAFF.

J is TRBJ2-2 and V is TRBV24-1, with 9 bases lining up with TRBD1. The CDR3 extends over 16 amino acids. Per the germline V gene, CDR1 is KGHDR and CDR2 is SFDVKD. With 4 bases clipped from V and 3 bases from J, the junction kept 5 bases outside the gene matches. The CDR3 loop reads CATSDRGQGDTGELFF. The CDR3 coding sequence is TGTGCCACCAGTGACCGGGGACAGGGCGACACCGGGGAGCTGTTTTTT.

V and J are TRBV7-2 and TRBJ1-5; 7 nucleotides match TRBD1. CDR3 length: 15 amino acids. V was pared by 5 bases and J by 8 bases, with 12 bases of the junction left unmatched. The germline CDR1 and CDR2 sequences are SGHTA and FQGNSA. The CDR3 DNA follows: TGTGCCAGCAGCCAAAGGGGGCTCTCTTTGGAGCCCCAGCATTTT. It yields the protein CASSQRGLSLEPQHF.

This clone was seen just once. J is TRBJ1-1 and V is TRBV15; D unclear. This CDR3 has 16 residues. V lost 0 bases, J lost 0 bases, and 11 bases lay in between. Germline V gene sequence: CDR1 LNHNV, CDR2 YYDKDF (reference sequence). The CDR3 coding sequence is TGTGCCACCAGCAGAGATTTGAGGGTCCTGAACACTGAAGCTTTCTTT. It translates to CATSRDLRVLNTEAFF. The full variable domain, its missing parts supplied by reference TRBV15 and TRBJ1-1, is DAMVIQNPRYQVTQFGKPVTLSCSQTLNHNVMYWYQQKSSQAPKLLFHYYDKDFNNEADTPDNFQSRRPNTSFCFLDIRSPGLGDTAMYLCATSRDLRVLNTEAFFGQGTRLTVV.

The rearrangement uses TRBV7-3 and TRBJ2-3; the match to TRBD1 covers 8 bases. This CDR3 region has 15 residues. The V segment lost 3 bases and the J segment 0 bases; nucleotides outside the gene matches: 2. Germline assignment: CDR1 SGHTA and CDR2 FQGTGA. The CDR3, as DNA: TGTGCCAGCAGCTTGGACAGGGTTAGCACAGATACGCAGTATTTT. It codes for CASSLDRVSTDTQYF.

This chain joins TRBV19 and TRBJ1-2; TRBD1 matches 7 bases. The CDR3 contains 13 residues. J lost 5 bases, V lost 5 bases, and 5 bases had no gene match. Germline loops: CDR1 LNHDA, CDR2 SQIVND (reference sequence). In DNA, the CDR3 is TGTGCCAGTAGTCCCACAGGGGAGTATGGCTACACCTTC. Translated, it gives CASSPTGEYGYTF.

The chain employs TRBV14 and TRBJ2-1, with TRBD2 matching over 12 bases. The CDR3 extends over 20 amino acids. Germline CDR1 is SGHDN and CDR2 is FVKESK. With 1 base clipped from V and 5 bases from J, the junction kept 15 bases outside the gene matches. The CDR3 nucleotides read TGTGCCAGCAGCCAAGGGGCGGCTAGCGGGGGGGCCTTCTTTCACAATGAGCAGTTCTTC. Residues: CASSQGAASGGAFFHNEQFF.

The DNA of the CDR3 is TGTGCCAGCAGTTACGGGACAGGGGGCACCGGGGAGCTGTTTTTT. Its translation: CASSYGTGGTGELFF. This sequence joins TRBV6-5 and TRBJ2-2; 11 nucleotides match TRBD1. CDR1 is MNHEY, CDR2 SVGAGI, per germline. V dropped 2 bases and J dropped 4; count of bases not matched to a gene: 0. This CDR3 is built from 15 residues.

This clone was seen once. The J gene is TRBJ2-1, the V gene TRBV7-9; 11 nucleotides match TRBD2. The CDR3 extends over 15 amino acids. With 1 base clipped from V and 5 bases from J, the junction kept 1 base outside the gene matches. Germline V gene data show CDR1 as SEHNR and CDR2 as FQNEAQ (reference sequence). The CDR3: CASSLVLAGDNEQFF. The CDR3 DNA sequence: TGTGCCAGCAGCTTAGTACTAGCGGGGGACAATGAGCAGTTCTTC. Together with reference TRBV7-9 and TRBJ2-1, the CDR3 gives the full variable domain: DTGVSQNPRHKITKRGQNVTFRCDPISEHNRLYWYRQTLGQGPEFLTYFQNEAQLEKSRLLSDRFSAERPKGSFSTLEIQRTEQGDSAMYLCASSLVLAGDNEQFFGPGTRLTVL.

The gene calls are TRBV18 and TRBJ1-2, with a tentative D call TRBD1 (5 bases). This CDR3 is 13 amino acids long. Trimming took 4 bases from V and 0 from J, leaving 6 bases between them. CDR1 and CDR2 (germline): KGHSH, LQKENI. The CDR3 coding sequence is TGTGCCAGCTCACAACAGGCTAACTATGGCTACACCTTC. This sequence encodes CASSQQANYGYTF.

The rearrangement links TRBV19 to TRBJ1-6; D is possibly TRBD1 (5 bases). Trimming removed 6 bases at V and 4 bases at J, with 10 bases between. Germline assignment: CDR1 LNHDA and CDR2 SQIVND (reference sequence). The CDR3 consists of 14 residues. The CDR3 reads CASSAGRYNSPLHF. DNA of the CDR3: TGTGCCAGTAGCGCGGGACGGTATAATTCACCCCTCCACTTT.

The rearrangement links TRBV29-1 to TRBJ1-2, with TRBD1 as a possible D gene (6 bases). V was clipped by 4 bases and J by 4 bases, with 19 bases between them. Per the germline V gene, CDR1 is SQVTM and CDR2 is ANQGSEA. This CDR3 region has 15 residues. The CDR3 nucleotides read TGCAGCGTTGTTCAAGGGCAGGGGATAGGCTATGGCTACACCTTC. This codes for CSVVQGQGIGYGYTF.

The chain uses TRBV4-3 and TRBJ1-2; 8 nucleotides agree with TRBD1. The CDR3 runs to 16 residues. The ends lost 2 bases at V and 0 bases at J; junction bases unmatched: 5. CDR1 and CDR2 (germline): LGHNA, YSLEER. The CDR3 DNA follows: TGCGCCAGCAGCCAATTAGGGACAGGCGCTAACTATGGCTACACCTTC. It yields the protein CASSQLGTGANYGYTF.

The rearrangement uses TRBV6-4 and TRBJ1-5, with 9 bases fitting TRBD1. Germline V gives CDR1 MRHNA, CDR2 SNTAGT. The ends lost 4 bases at V and 7 bases at J; junction bases unmatched: 2. This CDR3 contains 13 residues. CDR3 region: CASSADRGQPQHF. The CDR3 DNA sequence: TGTGCCAGCAGTGCGGACAGGGGCCAGCCCCAGCATTTT.

This clone was counted only a few times. V is TRBV6-2 or TRBV6-3 and J is TRBJ1-6, with D unresolved. V lost 4 bases, J lost 4 bases, and 8 bases lay in between. The germline V gene encodes CDR1 MNHEY and CDR2 SVGEGT. The CDR3 runs to 14 residues. The chain's CDR3 is CASSSPRYNSPLHF. CDR3 in DNA: TGTGCCAGCAGTTCCCCGCGATATAATTCACCCCTCCACTTT.

The J gene is TRBJ1-2, the V gene TRBV5-4, with TRBD1 matching 7 bases. The CDR3 covers 15 residues. The V and J ends lost 4 bases and 0 bases, in that order; junction bases with no gene match: 6. Germline CDR1 and CDR2: SGHNT and YYREEE (reference sequence). The CDR3 reads CASSSRDSSNYGYTF. CDR3 coding DNA: TGTGCCAGCAGCAGCCGGGACAGCTCTAACTATGGCTACACCTTC. Full variable domain (outside the CDR3, taken from reference TRBV5-4 and TRBJ1-2): ETGVTQSPTHLIKTRGQQVTLRCSSQSGHNTVSWYQQALGQGPQFIFQYYREEENGRGNFPPRFSGLQFPNYSSELNVNALELDDSALYLCASSSRDSSNYGYTFGSGTRLTVV.

The chain uses TRBV5-1 and TRBJ2-1; TRBD1 matches 7 bases. Unmatched junction bases numbered 2, after V lost 4 bases and J lost 4 bases. CDR1 and CDR2 from the germline V gene are SGHRS and YFSETQ. The length of the CDR3 is 13 residues. CDR3 nucleotide sequence: TGCGCCAGCAGCCGGGACAGTTACAATGAGCAGTTCTTC. It encodes CASSRDSYNEQFF. The full variable domain, its missing parts supplied by reference TRBV5-1 and TRBJ2-1, is KAGVTQTPRYLIKTRGQQVTLSCSPISGHRSVSWYQQTPGQGLQFLFEYFSETQRNKGNFPGRFSGRQFSNSRSEMNVSTLELGDSALYLCASSRDSYNEQFFGPGTRLTVL.

The chain joins TRBV6-1 to TRBJ2-7; 7 nucleotides agree with TRBD1. V was clipped by 0 bases and J by 2 bases; unmatched bases: 4. Germline-derived CDR1 and CDR2 are MNHNS and SASEGT. The CDR3 extends over 15 amino acids. CDR3 coding DNA: TGTGCCAGCAGTGAAGCGCAGGGACAGCCCTACGAGCAGTACTTC. Protein sequence: CASSEAQGQPYEQYF.

The rearrangement uses TRBV5-1 and TRBJ2-2; TRBD1 matches 8 bases. This CDR3 has 15 amino acids. The V segment lost 0 bases and the J segment 4 bases; nucleotides outside the gene matches: 2. Germline CDR1 and CDR2: SGHRS and YFSETQ. CDR3 in DNA: TGCGCCAGCAGCTTGGCCGGGACAGGCACCGGGGAGCTGTTTTTT. This gives the protein CASSLAGTGTGELFF.

The CDR3 sequence: CASSPEESLNTEAFF. The CDR3, as DNA: TGTGCCAGCAGCCCCGAGGAGAGCCTGAACACTGAAGCTTTCTTT. The chain joins TRBV5-6 to TRBJ1-1; D unclear. This CDR3 has 15 residues. V lost 4 bases, J lost 0 bases, and 13 bases lay in between. Germline CDR1 and CDR2: SGHDT and YYEEEE.

The V call is TRBV4-3, the J call TRBJ1-1; the D gene is possibly TRBD1 (5 bases). The CDR3 is made up of 14 amino acids. CDR1 LGHNA and CDR2 YSLEER come from the germline V gene. V was trimmed by 4 bases and J by 5 bases, leaving 14 bases between them. CDR3 nucleotide sequence: TGCGCCAGCAGCCCAGGAGGGGTAGGGACTGAAGCTTTCTTT. Protein sequence: CASSPGGVGTEAFF.